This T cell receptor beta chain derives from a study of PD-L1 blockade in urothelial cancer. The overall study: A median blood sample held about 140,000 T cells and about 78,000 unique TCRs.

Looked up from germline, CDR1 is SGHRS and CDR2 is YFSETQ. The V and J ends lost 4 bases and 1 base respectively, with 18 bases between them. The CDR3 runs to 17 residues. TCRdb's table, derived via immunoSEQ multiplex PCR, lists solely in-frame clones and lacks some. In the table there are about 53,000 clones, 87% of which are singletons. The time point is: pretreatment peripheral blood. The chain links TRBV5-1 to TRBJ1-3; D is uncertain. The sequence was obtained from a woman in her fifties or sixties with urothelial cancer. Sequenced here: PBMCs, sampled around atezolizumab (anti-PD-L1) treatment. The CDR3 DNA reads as TGCGCCAGCAGCGTCACCGGGTCCTGGGTTTCTGGAAACACCATATATTTT. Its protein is CASSVTGSWVSGNTIYF.